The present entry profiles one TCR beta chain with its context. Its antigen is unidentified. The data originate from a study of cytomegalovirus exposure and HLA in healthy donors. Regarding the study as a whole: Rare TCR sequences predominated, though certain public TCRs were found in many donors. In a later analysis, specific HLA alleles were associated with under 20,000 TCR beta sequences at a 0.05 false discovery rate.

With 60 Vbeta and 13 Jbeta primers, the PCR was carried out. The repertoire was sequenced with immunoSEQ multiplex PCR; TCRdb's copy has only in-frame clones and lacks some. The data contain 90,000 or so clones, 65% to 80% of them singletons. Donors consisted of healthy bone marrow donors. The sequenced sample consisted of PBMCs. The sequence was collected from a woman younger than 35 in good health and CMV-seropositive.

The CDR3, as DNA: TGTGCCAGCAGCCAAGTAGCGGGGGGGCCCGGGGAGCTGTTTTTT. This encodes CASSQVAGGPGELFF. The chain employs TRBV4-2 and TRBJ2-2; TRBD2 matches at 11 bases. Germline trimming cut 1 base from V and 6 bases from J; bases unmatched to any gene: 1. Germline CDR1 and CDR2: LGHNA and YNFKEQ. This CDR3 region has 15 residues.